The source of this T cell receptor (beta chain) is a study of blood T cells in healthy people across ages. Per the germline V gene, CDR1 is MDHEN and CDR2 is SYDVKM. This CDR3 has 14 residues. V lost 8 bases to trimming and J lost 6 bases, with 19 bases between them. PCR was performed a second time for about 7 to 11 cycles using a sample-barcoded 5' primer and a J-beta primer mix. TCRdb called the 5' RACE reads again in MiXCR, with one record for every CDR3 protein. The table lists over 950,000 distinct CDR3 sequences, 35% to 40% of them singletons. The sequence was collected from a young man in good health. The source material was blood. This sequence joins TRBV28 and TRBJ1-2, with a weak D call TRBD1 (5 bases). This CDR3 is CASVPGGVRHGYTF. CDR3 bases: TGTGCCAGCGTCCCGGGGGGGGTTCGGCATGGCTACACCTTC.